This T cell receptor beta chain was retrieved from a study of T cells of healthy individuals. V shed 4 bases and J 0 bases; nucleotides not matched to a gene: 3. The CDR3 contains 15 residues. Germline loops: CDR1 LGHDT, CDR2 YNNKEL (reference sequence). This clonotype was detected only a few times. Each CDR3 protein gets one entry after TCRdb re-called the 5' RACE reads with MiXCR. The data hold about 53,000 distinct CDR3 sequences, with 14% to 15% observed a single time. The sequence derives from a human donor in good health. This sequence joins TRBV3-1 and TRBJ1-3, with 7 bases matching TRBD1. The CDR3 DNA reads as TGTGCCAGCAGCCGCCGGGACAGCTCTGGAAACACCATATATTTT. Protein: CASSRRDSSGNTIYF. Based on the CDR3 plus reference TRBV3-1 and TRBJ1-3, the full variable domain is DTAVSQTPKYLVTQMGNDKSIKCEQNLGHDTMYWYKQDSKKFLKIMFSYNNKELIINETVPNRFSPKSPDKAHLNLHINSLELGDSAVYFCASSRRDSSGNTIYFGEGSWLTVV.